This TCR beta chain was captured in a study of shared T cell receptors in the human thymus. This clone showed up just once. The table came from immunoSEQ multiplex PCR; TCRdb's copy has only in-frame clones and leaves some out. The table lists hundreds of thousands of clones, around 87% of them singletons, with about 0.01% in the top ten. This CDR3 is 14 amino acids long. Trimming took off 7 bases at V and 1 base at J, with 14 bases between the two ends. CDR1 and CDR2 (germline): SGHNT, YYREEE (reference sequence). The same data also contributed to another study, on human thymus T cells. That paper adds: Thymic repertoires of unrelated individuals were reported in related research to overlap highly.

Material: thymocytes. The rearrangement uses TRBV5-4 and TRBJ1-1, with D possibly matching TRBD1 (5 bases). The sequence derives from a boy under two years old with a congenital heart defect. CDR3 loop: CASGRDGQNTEAFF. The CDR3 nucleotides read TGTGCCAGCGGGAGGGACGGCCAGAACACTGAAGCTTTCTTT.